This is a list of T cell receptor beta chains from one sample in a study of blood T cell repertoires in COVID-19. Using immunoSEQ multiplex PCR, the repertoire was profiled, and TCRdb retains in-frame clones only, with some absent. The sample lists some 45,000 clones; over 70% were seen once. Sequenced sample: peripheral blood. All receptors come from a man between 65 and 79 years old with acute or convalescent COVID-19. Each CDR3 is given with its conserved first and last residue. A D gene is named only where the DNA matches it firmly. Size tells how often a clone was seen (once, few, many) or the class of an expanded clone, and some rows leave it out.

d_gene	v_gene	abundance	j_gene	CDR3nt	CDR3aa
TRBD2	TRBV4-3	NA	TRBJ2-5	TGCGCCAGCAGCCAAGCAGCGGGGGGGCTCGAGACCCAGTACTTC	CASSQAAGGLETQYF
NA	TRBV19	once	TRBJ1-2	TGTGCCAGTAGTATCGGGGGAAACTATGGCTACACCTTC	CASSIGGNYGYTF
NA	TRBV20-1	NA	TRBJ2-7	TGCAGTGCCGCACAGGGCAACGAGCAGTACTTC	CSAAQGNEQYF
TRBD1	TRBV6-2/TRBV6-3	NA	TRBJ1-1	TGTGCCAGCAGTAGGACAGGAGCTGAAGCTTTCTTT	CASSRTGAEAFF
TRBD1	TRBV6-5	NA	TRBJ1-1	TGTGCCAGCACGGGACAGATGAACACTGAAGCTTTCTTT	CASTGQMNTEAFF
TRBD1	TRBV19	NA	TRBJ1-5	TGTGCCAGTAGCTCCGACAGGGTGAAGCCCCAGCATTTT	CASSSDRVKPQHF
NA	TRBV20-1	NA	TRBJ1-1	TGCAGCGGGGTGTTGAACACTGAAGCTTTCTTT	CSGVLNTEAFF
NA	TRBV5-4	NA	TRBJ2-1	TGTGCCAGCAGCCCGGACAGATACAATGAGCAGTTCTTC	CASSPDRYNEQFF
TRBD1	TRBV7-7	NA	TRBJ2-3	TGTGCCAGCAGCCCGACAGGGGCGTCCGGCACAGATACGCAGTATTTT	CASSPTGASGTDTQYF
TRBD1	TRBV18	NA	TRBJ2-5	TGTGCCAGCTCACGCGGACAGGGCGAAGAGACCCAGTACTTC	CASSRGQGEETQYF
TRBD1	TRBV19	NA	TRBJ1-1	TGTGCCAGTAGACGTGTAGGGGGCTTGTCGAACACTGAAGCTTTCTTT	CASRRVGGLSNTEAFF
NA	TRBV11-2	NA	TRBJ1-1	TGTGCCAGCAGCTTAGATCGGCAGGCCCCTGAGACTTTCTTT	CASSLDRQAPETFF
NA	TRBV11-1	NA	TRBJ2-1	TGTGCCAGCAGCTCGAGCCGGGGGACCTACAATGAGCAGTTCTTC	CASSSSRGTYNEQFF
NA	TRBV11-2	NA	TRBJ2-3	TGTGCCAGCGGAGGGTTGCCAGATACGCAGTATTTT	CASGGLPDTQYF
NA	TRBV6-2/TRBV6-3	NA	TRBJ1-3	TGTGCCAGCAGTTACCCCCAACATCACCGCTCTGGAAACACCATATATTTT	CASSYPQHHRSGNTIYF
NA	TRBV3-1/TRBV3-2	once	TRBJ1-3	TGTGCCAGCAGCCAAGGGTTTGCGGGAAACACCATATATTTT	CASSQGFAGNTIYF
TRBD1	TRBV9	once	TRBJ2-2	TGTGCCAGCAGCCCCACAGGGGAGACGTACACCGGGGAGCTGTTTTTT	CASSPTGETYTGELFF
NA	TRBV6-5	NA	TRBJ1-1	TGTGCCAGCAGTTTTGTCCGTAACACTGAAGCTTTCTTT	CASSFVRNTEAFF
TRBD1	TRBV27	NA	TRBJ2-3	TGTGCCAGCAGTTTGGGTGGACAGGGCGGAAGCACAGATACGCAGTATTTT	CASSLGGQGGSTDTQYF
TRBD1	TRBV19	NA	TRBJ1-3	TGTGCCAGTAGTTCTACAGGGGTGCGAGGAAACACCATATATTTT	CASSSTGVRGNTIYF
NA	TRBV7-8	NA	TRBJ1-6	TGTGCCAGCAGCCCGTTAGGCGCTAGCTCCTATAATTCACCCCTCCACTTT	CASSPLGASSYNSPLHF
TRBD1	TRBV18	NA	TRBJ1-1	TGTGCCAGCTCACCGGGGACAGGGGGCTTGCTAACTGAAGCTTTCTTT	CASSPGTGGLLTEAFF
NA	TRBV19	NA	TRBJ1-4	TGTGCCAGTAGGGGGAGGCCTAATGAAAAACTGTTTTTT	CASRGRPNEKLFF
NA	TRBV3-1/TRBV3-2	NA	TRBJ1-1	TGTGCCAGCAGCCAAGACGTGGGGGGGAACACTGAAGCTTTCTTT	CASSQDVGGNTEAFF
TRBD2	TRBV5-6	NA	TRBJ2-7	TGTGCCAGCAGCTTGAGAGCGGGGGAGGAGCAGTACTTC	CASSLRAGEEQYF
NA	TRBV12-3/TRBV12-4	NA	TRBJ1-2	TGTGCCAGCAGTCCGGACAGCTACTATGGCTACACCTTC	CASSPDSYYGYTF
NA	TRBV7-2	NA	TRBJ1-5	TGTGCCAGCAGCCTACAGGGAAGCAATCAGCCCCAGCATTTT	CASSLQGSNQPQHF
NA	TRBV29-1	NA	TRBJ1-6	TGCAGCGTTCTGGTCGGAGCGAATTCACCCCTCCACTTT	CSVLVGANSPLHF
TRBD1	TRBV3-1/TRBV3-2	NA	TRBJ1-1	TGTGCCAGCAGCCAAGTAGCAGGGGGCACTGAAGCTTTCTTT	CASSQVAGGTEAFF
NA	TRBV7-2	many	TRBJ1-5	TGTGCCAGCAGCTTAAGGGGATATAGCAATCAGCCCCAGCATTTT	CASSLRGYSNQPQHF
TRBD1	TRBV6-5	NA	TRBJ2-5	TGTGCCAGCAGGTCGGGACAGGGGTACCAAGAGACCCAGTACTTC	CASRSGQGYQETQYF
TRBD1	TRBV30	NA	TRBJ1-1	TGTGCCTGGAGTAAGGGGGCTTACACTGAAGCTTTCTTT	CAWSKGAYTEAFF
NA	TRBV21-1	NA	TRBJ2-1	TGTGCCAGCAGCAAATATACTAGTAGTATCCACAATGAGCAGTTCTTC	CASSKYTSSIHNEQFF
TRBD1	TRBV5-1	NA	TRBJ1-4	TGCGCCAGCAGCTTTGGTCAGGGGGGAGCGAATGAAAAACTGTTTTTT	CASSFGQGGANEKLFF
TRBD1	TRBV28	NA	TRBJ1-3	TGTGCCAGCAGGTTGTCACAGGGGGATAGGGGAAACACCATATATTTT	CASRLSQGDRGNTIYF
NA	TRBV4-3	once	TRBJ1-3	TGCGCCAGCAGCCAAGGGAGTGGGGCTCTCTCTGGAAACACCATATATTTT	CASSQGSGALSGNTIYF
TRBD1	TRBV19	once	TRBJ1-1	TGTGCCAGTTATAAGGGACAGGCGGTGAACACTGAAGCTTTCTTT	CASYKGQAVNTEAFF
NA	TRBV10-3	NA	TRBJ1-2	TGTGCCATCAGTGATCGGAGTCAGGGGAAAAACTATGGCTACACCTTC	CAISDRSQGKNYGYTF
TRBD1	TRBV6-6	NA	TRBJ1-2	TGTGCCAGCAGGGGACAGGGAATTGCCTATGGCTACACCTTC	CASRGQGIAYGYTF
NA	TRBV4-3	NA	TRBJ1-4	TGCGCCAGCAGCCAAGATCGAGGGTATAGTGAAAAACTGTTTTTT	CASSQDRGYSEKLFF
TRBD1	TRBV6-1	once	TRBJ1-4	TGTGCCAGCAGTGACAGACAGGGGAATGAAAAACTGTTTTTT	CASSDRQGNEKLFF
TRBD1	TRBV5-1	NA	TRBJ1-2	TGCGCCAGCAGCTCCGATGCCCGGGACAGGGGAAGGAACTATGGCTACACCTTC	CASSSDARDRGRNYGYTF
NA	TRBV4-3	NA	TRBJ2-4	TGCGCCAGCAGCCAAGCGGGGGGCCGTCGATTTATTCAGTACTTC	CASSQAGGRRFIQYF
TRBD2	TRBV11-1	NA	TRBJ2-1	TGTGCCAGCAGCCCTGGGACTAACTCGTATGAGCAGTTCTTC	CASSPGTNSYEQFF